This T cell receptor beta chain is drawn from a study of T cells after yellow fever vaccination. The CDR3 spans 14 residues. The germline V gene has CDR1 DFQATT and CDR2 SNEGSKA (reference sequence). V lost 0 bases, J lost 2 bases, and 9 bases lay in between. A note on this clonotype: What it recognizes is unknown.

In making TCR cDNA, 5'RACE template switching added a universal primer site and UMIs to it. TCRdb redid the calling of the 5' RACE reads with MiXCR, one entry per CDR3 protein. This sample has about 630,000 distinct CDR3 sequences, with 9% to 15% found just once. Points from the study as a whole: A minor fraction of clonotypes spanned both CD4 and CD8 compartments.

This specimen was PBMCs, taken on the day of the yellow fever booster vaccination. This TCR came from a man aged 30 to 45 who received the YFV17D yellow fever vaccine. This chain uses TRBV20-1 with TRBJ2-3; D is undetermined. The CDR3 DNA is TGCAGTGCTAGAGACCTGCACACCACAGATACGCAGTATTTT. Its translation is CSARDLHTTDTQYF.